A selection of T cell receptor beta chains follows, all from one sample in a study of response to subunit inactivated influenza vaccine. TCRdb re-derived calls from the RT-PCR reads in MiXCR, one entry per CDR3 protein. The profile shows roughly 700,000 distinct CDR3 sequences, over 11% of them singletons. The sample was PBMCs from blood, taken 14 days before vaccination. These receptors originate from a man aged 45-60 years who received an inactivated influenza vaccine. The CDR3 runs from the conserved cysteine through the conserved F or W. D genes are given only for firm matches. Clone size is not always given. Where it is, it says once, few, many or a class for expanded clones.

J gene | V gene | D gene | clone size | CDR3 DNA | CDR3 protein
TRBJ2-7 | TRBV6-1 | NA | few | TGTGCCAGCAGTATCGGGACACCGGACTCCTACGAGCAGTACTTC | CASSIGTPDSYEQYF
TRBJ2-3 | TRBV12-3/TRBV12-4 | NA | few | TGTGCCAGCAGTTTTAGAGCAACGGGCACAGATACGCAGTATTTT | CASSFRATGTDTQYF
TRBJ2-2 | TRBV6-1 | NA | NA | TGTGCCAGCAGTCCCGGCCTTTCCGGCGGGGAGCTGTTTTTT | CASSPGLSGGELFF
TRBJ2-5 | TRBV7-2 | TRBD1 | few | TGTGCCAGCAGCTTAGTTGGGACAGTTGTTAAGGAGACCCAGTACTTC | CASSLVGTVVKETQYF
TRBJ2-7 | TRBV6-1 | TRBD1 | NA | TGTGCCAGCAGAGGTCCGGACAGGGGCGAGCAGTACTTC | CASRGPDRGEQYF
TRBJ2-7 | TRBV4-3 | TRBD2 | few | TGCGCCAGCAGCCAAGTTCCCATAGCGGGAGGGGGGTACGAGCAGTACTTC | CASSQVPIAGGGYEQYF
TRBJ2-7 | TRBV6-1 | TRBD2 | NA | TGTGCCAGCAGCGCATCTAGCGGAGGACTTCTAGAGCAGTACTTC | CASSASSGGLLEQYF
TRBJ2-1 | TRBV6-2/TRBV6-3 | NA | NA | TGTGCCAGCGAAGGGAATTTGAATGAGCAGTTCTTC | CASEGNLNEQFF
TRBJ2-1 | TRBV11-2 | TRBD1 | few | TGTGCCAGCAGTACCGGGACAGGGGTCACCAAGCAGTTCTTC | CASSTGTGVTKQFF
TRBJ2-7 | TRBV12-3/TRBV12-4 | TRBD2 | few | TGTGCCAGCAGTCCTAGCGGGAAGTCCTACGAGCAGTACTTC | CASSPSGKSYEQYF
TRBJ2-1 | TRBV11-2 | NA | NA | TGTGCCAGCAGCTTAGGCGGGGCCCAGGGATTCTTC | CASSLGGAQGFF
TRBJ2-7 | TRBV20-1 | NA | NA | TGCAGTGCTAGAGATTGGAGGGGGGTCAAGAACGAGCAGTACTTC | CSARDWRGVKNEQYF
TRBJ2-5 | TRBV4-3 | NA | many | TGCGCCAGCAGCCAAGGTGGGGCGGGAGAGACCCAGTACTTC | CASSQGGAGETQYF
TRBJ2-7 | TRBV29-1 | TRBD1 | NA | TGCAGCGTTGCGACAGGGTCTCGCTACGAGCAGTACTTC | CSVATGSRYEQYF
TRBJ1-5 | TRBV7-8 | NA | NA | TGTGCCAGCAGCTTAGGCAGGGGTACTCAGCCCCAGCATTTT | CASSLGRGTQPQHF
TRBJ2-1 | TRBV20-1 | TRBD2 | many | TGCAGTGCTAGAGAGCCTAGCGGGAGAAATGAGCAGTTCTTC | CSAREPSGRNEQFF
TRBJ2-1 | TRBV6-1 | NA | few | TGTGCCAGCAGTGATGAGGGGAGCGCCTACAATGAGCAGTTCTTC | CASSDEGSAYNEQFF
TRBJ1-2 | TRBV10-3 | NA | few | TGTGCCATCAGTGAACACAGTACTCTCTATGGCTACACCTTC | CAISEHSTLYGYTF
TRBJ2-5 | TRBV11-2 | TRBD1 | NA | TGTGCCAGCAGCCCATCCTCAGGGGGCGGCGAGACCCAGTACTTC | CASSPSSGGGETQYF
TRBJ1-5 | TRBV6-2/TRBV6-3 | NA | NA | TGTGCCAGCAGAGGGCTGAATAGCAATCAGCCCCAGCATTTT | CASRGLNSNQPQHF
TRBJ2-5 | TRBV20-1 | NA | many | TGCAGTGCTAGCTGGACAGAAGAGACCCAGTACTTC | CSASWTEETQYF
TRBJ2-1 | TRBV10-3 | TRBD1 | many | TGTGCCATCAGACCTACCGGGACAGGCTACAATGAGCAGTTCTTC | CAIRPTGTGYNEQFF
TRBJ2-5 | TRBV14 | TRBD1 | NA | TGTGCCAGCAGCCATCTTAGGGGGCCCCACCAAGCGGAGACCCAGTACTTC | CASSHLRGPHQAETQYF
TRBJ2-2 | TRBV10-3 | NA | few | TGTGCCATCAGGGGACTGCCCGGGGGGGAGCTGTTTTTT | CAIRGLPGGELFF
TRBJ2-1 | TRBV5-1 | TRBD1 | NA | TGCGCCAGCAGCTTGGGCAGGGGGTGGAATGAGCAGTTCTTC | CASSLGRGWNEQFF
TRBJ1-1 | TRBV5-5 | NA | few | TGTGCCAGCAGCTTGGAGGGGGGCTATAGCACTGAAGCTTTCTTT | CASSLEGGYSTEAFF
TRBJ2-1 | TRBV10-3 | NA | few | TGTGCCATCAGTGAGTCCCGCACGTACAATGAGCAGTTCTTC | CAISESRTYNEQFF
TRBJ2-1 | TRBV4-3 | NA | few | TGCGCCAGCAAACCTACCGGGTCCTACAATGAGCAGTTCTTC | CASKPTGSYNEQFF
TRBJ2-7 | TRBV5-1 | TRBD2 | few | TGCGCCAGCAGCCCGGTTAGCGGGAGCTACGAGCAGTACTTC | CASSPVSGSYEQYF
TRBJ2-1 | TRBV9 | NA | NA | TGTGCCAGCAGCGTAGTGTCGGGGGAAAACAATGAGCAGTTCTTC | CASSVVSGENNEQFF
TRBJ2-4 | TRBV6-5 | NA | NA | TGTGCCAGCAGCCATAAAGACGCCTACTTC | CASSHKDAYF
TRBJ2-5 | TRBV5-8 | NA | few | TGTGCCAGCAGCCGAGACGACTCGACCCAGTACTTC | CASSRDDSTQYF
TRBJ2-1 | TRBV7-9 | TRBD1 | NA | TGTGCCAGCAGCCCCCGGACAGGGGACCGCTCCTACAATGAGCAGTTCTTC | CASSPRTGDRSYNEQFF
TRBJ2-3 | TRBV7-3 | NA | NA | TGTGCCAGCAGCTTACGGGGAGCGGGACAGACAGATACGCAGTATTTT | CASSLRGAGQTDTQYF
TRBJ2-2 | TRBV24-1 | TRBD1 | few | TGTGCCACCAGTGAATCGGGACAGGGGGCGCTCGGGGAGCTGTTTTTT | CATSESGQGALGELFF
TRBJ1-2 | TRBV15 | TRBD1 | NA | TGTGCCACCAGCAGCGGGACAGGGAACTATGGCTACACCTTC | CATSSGTGNYGYTF